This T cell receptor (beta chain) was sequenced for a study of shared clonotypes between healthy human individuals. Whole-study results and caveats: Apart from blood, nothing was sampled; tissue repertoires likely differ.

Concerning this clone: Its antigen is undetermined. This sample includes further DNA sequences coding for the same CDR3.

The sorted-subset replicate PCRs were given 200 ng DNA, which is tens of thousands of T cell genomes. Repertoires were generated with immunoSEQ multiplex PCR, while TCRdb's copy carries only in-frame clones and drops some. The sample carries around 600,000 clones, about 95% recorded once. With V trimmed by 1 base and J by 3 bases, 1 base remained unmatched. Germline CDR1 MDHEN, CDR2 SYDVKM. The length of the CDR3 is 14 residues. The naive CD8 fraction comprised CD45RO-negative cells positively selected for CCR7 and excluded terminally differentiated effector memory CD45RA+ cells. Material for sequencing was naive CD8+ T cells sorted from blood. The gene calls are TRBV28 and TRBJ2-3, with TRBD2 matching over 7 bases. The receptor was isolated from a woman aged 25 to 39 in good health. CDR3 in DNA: TGTGCCAGCAGTTTATTGGGAGGGACAGATACGCAGTATTTT. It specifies CASSLLGGTDTQYF.